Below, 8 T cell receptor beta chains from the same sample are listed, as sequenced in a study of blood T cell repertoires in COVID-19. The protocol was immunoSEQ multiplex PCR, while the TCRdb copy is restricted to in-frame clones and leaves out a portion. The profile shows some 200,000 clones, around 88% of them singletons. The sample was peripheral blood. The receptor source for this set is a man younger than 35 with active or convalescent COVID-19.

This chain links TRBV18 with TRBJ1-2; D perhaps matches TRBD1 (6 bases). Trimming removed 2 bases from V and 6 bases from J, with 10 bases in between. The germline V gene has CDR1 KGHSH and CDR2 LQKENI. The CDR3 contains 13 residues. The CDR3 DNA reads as TGTGCCAGCTCACCAAACAGGGACGATGGCTACACCTTC. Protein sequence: CASSPNRDDGYTF. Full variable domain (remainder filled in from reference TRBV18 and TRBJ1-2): NAGVMQNPRHLVRRRGQEARLRCSPMKGHSHVYWYRQLPEEGLKFMVYLQKENIIDESGMPKERFSAEFPKEGPSILRIQQVVRGDSAAYFCASSPNRDDGYTFGSGTRLTVV.

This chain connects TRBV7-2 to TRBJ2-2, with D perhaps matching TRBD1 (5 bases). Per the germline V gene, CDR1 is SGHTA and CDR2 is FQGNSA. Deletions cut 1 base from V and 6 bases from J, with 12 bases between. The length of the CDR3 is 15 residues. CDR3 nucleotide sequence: TGTGCCAGCAGCTTAGTTAAAGGCAGGGCCGGGGAGCTGTTTTTT. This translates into CASSLVKGRAGELFF.

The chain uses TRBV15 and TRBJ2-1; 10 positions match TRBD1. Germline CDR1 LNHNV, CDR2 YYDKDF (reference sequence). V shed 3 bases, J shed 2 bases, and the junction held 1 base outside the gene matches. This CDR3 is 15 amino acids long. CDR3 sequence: CATSSGTGAYNEQFF. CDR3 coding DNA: TGTGCCACCAGCAGCGGGACAGGGGCCTACAATGAGCAGTTCTTC.

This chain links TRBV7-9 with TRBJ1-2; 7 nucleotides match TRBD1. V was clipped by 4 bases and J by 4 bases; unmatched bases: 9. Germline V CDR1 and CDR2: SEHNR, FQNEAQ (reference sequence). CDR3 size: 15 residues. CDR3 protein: CASSSALRQGYGYTF. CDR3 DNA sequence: TGTGCCAGCAGCTCCGCCCTTAGACAGGGCTATGGCTACACCTTC.

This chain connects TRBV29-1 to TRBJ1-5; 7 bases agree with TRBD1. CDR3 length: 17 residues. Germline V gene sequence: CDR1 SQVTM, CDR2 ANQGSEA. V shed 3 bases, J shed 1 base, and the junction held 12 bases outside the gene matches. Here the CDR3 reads CSVEATGVAKSNQPQHF. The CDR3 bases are TGCAGCGTTGAGGCCACAGGGGTCGCCAAGAGCAATCAGCCCCAGCATTTT.

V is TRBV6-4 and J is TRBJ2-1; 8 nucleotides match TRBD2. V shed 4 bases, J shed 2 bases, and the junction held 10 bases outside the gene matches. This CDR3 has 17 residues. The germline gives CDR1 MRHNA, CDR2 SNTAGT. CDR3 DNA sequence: TGTGCCAGCAGTGCCCTGGGGAGCGGGAGTCCCTACAATGAGCAGTTCTTC. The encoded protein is CASSALGSGSPYNEQFF.

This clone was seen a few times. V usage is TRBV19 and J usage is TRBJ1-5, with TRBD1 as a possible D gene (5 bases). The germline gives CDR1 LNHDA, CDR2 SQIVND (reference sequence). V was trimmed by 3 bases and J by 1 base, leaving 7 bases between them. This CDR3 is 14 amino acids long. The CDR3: CASSMTVSNQPQHF. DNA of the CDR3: TGTGCCAGTAGTATGACAGTAAGCAATCAGCCCCAGCATTTT.

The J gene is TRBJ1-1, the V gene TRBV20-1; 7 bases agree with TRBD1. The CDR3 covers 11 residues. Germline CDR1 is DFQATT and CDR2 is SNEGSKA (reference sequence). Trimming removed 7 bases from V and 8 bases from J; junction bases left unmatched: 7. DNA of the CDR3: TGCAGTGTACTGGGGACAGCCGAAGCTTTCTTT. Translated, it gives CSVLGTAEAFF.